This is a list of T cell receptor beta chains from one sample in a study of blood T cells in healthy people across ages. TCRdb re-derived calls from the 5' RACE reads in MiXCR, one entry per CDR3 protein. The data contain around 780,000 distinct CDR3 sequences, more than 25% of them singletons. These data were likewise used in another study, on T cells of mothers and their children.

Sequencing input: blood. The receptors come from a boy between 10 and 17 years old in good health. Both conserved end residues are part of each CDR3. D genes are given only for firm matches. Size is stated for part of the rows, as once, few or many counts, or as a class when the clone is expanded.

TRBJ2-7 | few | TRBV20-1 | NA | TGCAGTGCTGCAGGGACGGGCACCTACGTGCAGTACTTC | CSAAGTGTYVQYF
TRBJ2-1 | NA | TRBV29-1 | NA | TGCAGCGTTGAGAATGAGCAGTTCTTC | CSVENEQFF
TRBJ2-7 | few | TRBV20-1 | NA | TGCAGTGCTAGAGGTCAACAGGGACTTTACGAGCAGTACTTC | CSARGQQGLYEQYF
TRBJ1-2 | NA | TRBV3-1 | TRBD1 | TGTGCCAGCAGCCCGACAGGGGGCTGGTATGGCTACACCTTC | CASSPTGGWYGYTF
TRBJ2-1 | NA | TRBV20-1 | TRBD2 | TGCAGTGCTACCCGACTAGCAGGCTCCTACAATGAGCAGTTCTTC | CSATRLAGSYNEQFF
TRBJ2-4 | NA | TRBV29-1 | TRBD2 | TGCAGCGCCCGGACTAGCGGGGTTACCAAAAACATTCAGTACTTC | CSARTSGVTKNIQYF
TRBJ2-2 | few | TRBV10-3 | NA | TGTGCCATCAGGGGCACCAGGGGAGAGTCCGGGGAGCTGTTTTTT | CAIRGTRGESGELFF
TRBJ2-5 | few | TRBV20-1 | NA | TGCAGTGCTACCACGTCGGACGGACAAGAGACCCAGTACTTC | CSATTSDGQETQYF
TRBJ1-6 | NA | TRBV20-1 | NA | TGCAGTGCTAGAGATCTCGAGTCCTTATTTTCACCCCTCCACTTT | CSARDLESLFSPLHF
TRBJ2-3 | NA | TRBV11-2 | TRBD1 | TGTGCCAGCAGCCCCGCCGGACAGGGAGATGGCACAGATACGCAGTATTTT | CASSPAGQGDGTDTQYF
TRBJ2-7 | NA | TRBV20-1 | TRBD2 | TGCAGTGCTAGGCCTACTAGCGGGGGTGAGGCTTACGAGCAGTACTTC | CSARPTSGGEAYEQYF
TRBJ2-1 | NA | TRBV12-3/TRBV12-4 | TRBD1 | TGTGCCAGCAGTCCCCCGGGACAGGGCCCCTCCAATGAGCAGTTCTTC | CASSPPGQGPSNEQFF
TRBJ2-5 | many | TRBV7-2 | NA | TGTGCCAGCAGCCCAACGCCGCAGGGGTGGGAGACCCAGTACTTC | CASSPTPQGWETQYF
TRBJ2-3 | NA | TRBV12-3/TRBV12-4 | NA | TGTGCCAGCAGCCCGCCCTTAGCGGCGTCACCTCATACGCAGTATTTT | CASSPPLAASPHTQYF
TRBJ2-1 | NA | TRBV25-1 | TRBD2 | TGTGCCAGCAGTCTACCGGGACTAGTTTCGGCTGAGCAGTTCTTC | CASSLPGLVSAEQFF
TRBJ2-7 | few | TRBV29-1 | TRBD1 | TGCAGCGTTGTGCTTCCCCTCCGACAGGGGCTGGGCTACGAGCAGTACTTC | CSVVLPLRQGLGYEQYF
TRBJ1-1 | NA | TRBV14 | NA | TGTGCCAGCAGCCAAGATCCAGGCACTGAAGCTTTCTTT | CASSQDPGTEAFF
TRBJ2-3 | NA | TRBV12-3/TRBV12-4 | NA | TGTGCCAGCAGCCGTCGGACAGATAGGTTAACGGATACGCAGTATTTT | CASSRRTDRLTDTQYF
TRBJ2-4 | few | TRBV5-1 | TRBD1 | TGCGCCAGCACCCTCAGACAGGGGGCTTTCCTATTAGCCAAAAACATTCAGTACTTC | CASTLRQGAFLLAKNIQYF
TRBJ1-5 | many | TRBV12-3/TRBV12-4 | NA | TGTGCCAGCAGTTTAGGAGGGTCGAGCAATCAGCCCCAGCATTTT | CASSLGGSSNQPQHF
TRBJ1-2 | few | TRBV9 | NA | TGTGCCAGCAGCGTAGCCCCAGGGGCTTACAACTATGGCTACACCTTC | CASSVAPGAYNYGYTF
TRBJ2-1 | NA | TRBV27 | TRBD2 | TGTGCCAGCAGTGCAGCGGGGGGGGCCAATGAGCAGTTCTTC | CASSAAGGANEQFF
TRBJ1-4 | NA | TRBV16 | NA | TGTGCCAGCAGCCTTAGGACCGGGAATAGTGAAAAACTGTTTTTT | CASSLRTGNSEKLFF
TRBJ1-1 | NA | TRBV27 | NA | TGTGCCAGCAGTTTCGGGGCCATGAACACTGAAGCTTTCTTT | CASSFGAMNTEAFF
TRBJ1-4 | once | TRBV10-2 | NA | TGCGCCAGCAGTCCGGACAAGGTCTATGAAAAACTGTTTTTT | CASSPDKVYEKLFF
TRBJ1-1 | NA | TRBV28 | NA | TGTGCCAGCAGTTATCCACTAAGGGGAAACACTGAAGCTTTCTTT | CASSYPLRGNTEAFF
TRBJ2-7 | few | TRBV29-1 | NA | TGCAGCGTTCAGCCGGGGTCCCACGAGCAGTACTTC | CSVQPGSHEQYF
TRBJ2-1 | NA | TRBV6-2/TRBV6-3 | TRBD1 | TGTGCCAGCAGTTCCGGACAGGGAAGAGGGGGAAATGAGCAGTTCTTC | CASSSGQGRGGNEQFF
TRBJ2-5 | NA | TRBV30 | NA | TGTGCCTGGAGTAAAGGCGGGGCCCAAGAGACCCAGTACTTC | CAWSKGGAQETQYF
TRBJ1-5 | few | TRBV12-3/TRBV12-4 | NA | TGTGCCAGCAGGAACAGGTTGCATCAGCCCCAGCATTTT | CASRNRLHQPQHF
TRBJ1-2 | NA | TRBV7-9 | NA | TGTGCCAGCACAAGCGACTATGGCTACACCTTC | CASTSDYGYTF